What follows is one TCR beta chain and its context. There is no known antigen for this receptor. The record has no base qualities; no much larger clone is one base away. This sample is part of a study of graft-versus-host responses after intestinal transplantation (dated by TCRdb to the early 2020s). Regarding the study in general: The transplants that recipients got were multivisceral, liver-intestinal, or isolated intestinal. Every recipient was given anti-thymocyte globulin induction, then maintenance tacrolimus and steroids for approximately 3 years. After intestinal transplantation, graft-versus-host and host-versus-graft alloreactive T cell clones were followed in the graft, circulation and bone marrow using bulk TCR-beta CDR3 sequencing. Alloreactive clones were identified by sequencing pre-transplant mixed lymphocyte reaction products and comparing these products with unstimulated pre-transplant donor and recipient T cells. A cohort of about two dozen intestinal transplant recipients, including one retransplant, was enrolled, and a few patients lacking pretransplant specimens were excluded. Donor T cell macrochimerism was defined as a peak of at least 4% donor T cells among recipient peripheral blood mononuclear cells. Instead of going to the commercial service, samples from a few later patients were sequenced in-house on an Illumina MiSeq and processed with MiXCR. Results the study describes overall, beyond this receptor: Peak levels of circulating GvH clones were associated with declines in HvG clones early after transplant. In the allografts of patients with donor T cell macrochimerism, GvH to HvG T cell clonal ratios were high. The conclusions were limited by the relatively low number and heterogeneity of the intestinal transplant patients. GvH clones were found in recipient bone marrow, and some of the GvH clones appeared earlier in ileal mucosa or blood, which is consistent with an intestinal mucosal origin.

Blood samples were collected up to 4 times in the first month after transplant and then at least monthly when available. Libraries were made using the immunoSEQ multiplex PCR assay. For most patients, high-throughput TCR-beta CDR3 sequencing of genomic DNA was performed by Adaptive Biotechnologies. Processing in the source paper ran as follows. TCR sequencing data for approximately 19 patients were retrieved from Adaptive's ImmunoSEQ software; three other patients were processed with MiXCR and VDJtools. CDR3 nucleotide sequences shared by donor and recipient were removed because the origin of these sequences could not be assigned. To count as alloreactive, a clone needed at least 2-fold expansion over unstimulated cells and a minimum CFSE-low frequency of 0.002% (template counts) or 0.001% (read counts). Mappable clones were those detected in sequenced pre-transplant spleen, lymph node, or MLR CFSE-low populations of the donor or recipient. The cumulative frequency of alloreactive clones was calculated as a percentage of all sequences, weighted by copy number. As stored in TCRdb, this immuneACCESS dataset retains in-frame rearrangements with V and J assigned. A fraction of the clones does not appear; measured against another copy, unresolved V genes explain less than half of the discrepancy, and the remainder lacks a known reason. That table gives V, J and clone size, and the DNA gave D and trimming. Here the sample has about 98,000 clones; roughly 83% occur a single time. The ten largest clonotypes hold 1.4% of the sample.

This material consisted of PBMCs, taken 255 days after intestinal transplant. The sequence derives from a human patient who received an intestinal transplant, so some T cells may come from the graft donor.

The DNA reads as follows: TGTGCCAGCAGCCCCCGGGACAGGGTTGCCTACGAGCAGTACTTC. Translated, it reads CASSPRDRVAYEQYF. Recombination connected TRBV7-9 to TRBJ2-7; a stretch of 9 junction bases matches TRBD1. From cysteine to phenylalanine, the CDR3 is 15 amino acids long. CDR3 DNA is the only sequence kept; it has 45 bases, read in frame from the first base. CDR1 and CDR2 (SEHNR, FQNEAQ) derive from the germline V gene (reference sequence). Compared with germline, V lacks 5 bases and J lacks 2 bases; bases without a gene match: 7.